This T cell receptor beta chain is from a study of tumor-infiltrating lymphocytes in primary liver carcinoma (dated by TCRdb to 2016 to 2017). With respect to the entire study: Surgical resection was performed in China between 2015 and 2016 on a few patients with histopathologically diagnosed primary liver carcinoma. Of the five patients, three men and two women aged 30 to 69 years, four had hepatocellular carcinoma and one had combined HCC and intrahepatic cholangiocarcinoma. A total of 35 or so specimens from 5 patients went through TCRbeta repertoire sequencing, namely 25 tumor regions, 5 adjacent noncancerous liver tissues and 5 peripheral blood samples. Roughly 3.65 to 7.13 million productive TCRbeta reads were obtained per sample, and no significant difference in read depth was found between tissue types. TCRbeta repertoire sequencing, expression microarrays and whole-exome sequencing were combined in the study across five regions of each liver tumor, with adjacent normal tissue and blood also included. Tumors of the five patients were stage T1-T3 N0M0 with maximum diameters of roughly 4 to 11 cm. Reproducibility between technical replicate repertoires was high, with correlation coefficients above 0.95 and mean shared-clone rates about 0.9.

Findings and caveats that apply to the study as a whole: Only a few patients were included in the study, and the authors note that the findings should be validated in a larger study. Repertoire overlap was found to be higher between tumor regions (mean roughly 35%) than between tumor-adjacent (approximately 17%) or tumor-blood (around 15%) pairs, consistent with antigen-driven expansion. Because sequencing covered only the TCR beta chain and unpaired alpha chains were not captured, true repertoire diversity is likely underestimated. Since the samples were bulk and unsorted, there was no way to compare CD4+ and CD8+ T cell repertoires. A significantly larger repertoire fraction was made up by the top 250 clones in tumors than in blood (p = 0.039).

A note on this clonotype: Its antigen remains unidentified. The CDR3 end shows no conserved phenylalanine or tryptophan, and so a read error is likely.

TRIzol reagent was used to extract blood RNA from unsorted whole blood, while the DNeasy Blood & Tissue kit provided the germline DNA. At the time of sampling, the patients had chronic HBV infection and had not received any treatment. Approximately 4.1 milliliters of peripheral blood were collected into K2EDTA tubes before surgery. Both ends counted, the CDR3 spans 13 residues. The entry retains the CDR3 DNA only, 39 bases that are in frame from base 1. Sequences SGHAT (CDR1) and FQNNGV (CDR2) are obtained from the germline V gene. Starting from about 500 ng total RNA, TCRbeta-specific cDNA was produced by reverse transcription with a constant-region primer and ProtoScript II reverse transcriptase. Three nested multiplex PCR rounds, following a slightly modified ARM-PCR procedure, were used to build the TCRbeta libraries. Each of the first two PCR rounds ran for about 10 cycles and used multiplex TRBV1-TRBV30 forward primers together with a Cbeta reverse primer. A final 25-cycle PCR with Deep VentR polymerase added sample barcodes and Illumina adapters. Before sequencing, amplicons of 200-500 bp were purified from gel using a QIAquick gel extraction kit. An Illumina HiSeq 2500 was used to sequence the TCRbeta amplicons with 250-bp paired-end reads. On the study's bioinformatics: Trimmomatic v0.33 was used to quality-trim the reads, and FLASH v1.2.11 was used to merge paired reads so that full CDR3 sequences could be recovered. V, D and J germline segments were assigned to the rearranged TCRbeta sequences using MiGEC v1.2.1b. Clonotype statistics and Shannon-Wiener diversity indices were computed with VDJtools v1.0.0. Except for diversity analysis, only each sample's 250 most abundant clonotypes were used in subsequent analyses to reduce sampling bias. TCRdb's own reprocessing of the public reads used fastp at Q25 and MiXCR and kept productive beta chains. Rows merge per CDR3 protein into single entries with the most common DNA and genes. The V and J calls shown here were made by TCRdb, not taken from the authors' results. This sample has 200,000 or so distinct CDR3 sequences in its table, and approximately 64% of those were observed once. Roughly 6.8% of the sample comes from the top ten.

The sequenced material came from peripheral blood. The source is a woman aged 55-69 years with primary liver carcinoma and hepatitis B virus infection. Recombination connected TRBV11-2 to TRBJ1-1; 7 central bases correspond to TRBD1. The encoded CDR3 is CTSSFDREVRAFL. The bases read TGTACCAGCAGCTTCGACAGGGAAGTACGAGCTTTCCTT.